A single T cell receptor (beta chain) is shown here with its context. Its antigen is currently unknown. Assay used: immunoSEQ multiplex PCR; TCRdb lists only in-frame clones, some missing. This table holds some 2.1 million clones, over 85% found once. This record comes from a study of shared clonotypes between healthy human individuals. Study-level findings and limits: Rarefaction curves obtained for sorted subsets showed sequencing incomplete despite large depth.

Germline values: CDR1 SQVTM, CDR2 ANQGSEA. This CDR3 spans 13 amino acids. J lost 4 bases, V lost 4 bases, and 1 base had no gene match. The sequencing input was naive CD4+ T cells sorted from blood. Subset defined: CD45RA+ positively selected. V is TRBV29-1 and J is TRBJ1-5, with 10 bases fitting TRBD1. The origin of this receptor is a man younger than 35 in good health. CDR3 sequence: CSVADRGNQPQHF. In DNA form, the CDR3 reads TGCAGCGTTGCGGACAGGGGGAATCAGCCCCAGCATTTT.